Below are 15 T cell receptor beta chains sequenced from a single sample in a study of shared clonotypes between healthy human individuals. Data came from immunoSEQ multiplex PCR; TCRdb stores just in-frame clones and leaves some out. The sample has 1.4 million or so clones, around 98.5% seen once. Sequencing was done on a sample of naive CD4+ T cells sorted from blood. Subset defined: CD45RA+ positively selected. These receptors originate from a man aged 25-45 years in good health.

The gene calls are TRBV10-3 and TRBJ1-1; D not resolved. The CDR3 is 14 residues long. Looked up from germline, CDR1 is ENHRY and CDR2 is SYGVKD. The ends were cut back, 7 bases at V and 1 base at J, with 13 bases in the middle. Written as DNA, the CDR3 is TGTGCCATCATGAGGACGGCCCCGAACACTGAAGCTTTCTTT. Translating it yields CAIMRTAPNTEAFF.

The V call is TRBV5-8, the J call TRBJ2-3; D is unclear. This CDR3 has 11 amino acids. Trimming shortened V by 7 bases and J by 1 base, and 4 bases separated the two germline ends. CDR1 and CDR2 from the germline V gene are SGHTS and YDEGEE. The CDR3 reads CASPGTDTQYF. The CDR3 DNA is TGTGCCAGCCCAGGCACAGATACGCAGTATTTT.

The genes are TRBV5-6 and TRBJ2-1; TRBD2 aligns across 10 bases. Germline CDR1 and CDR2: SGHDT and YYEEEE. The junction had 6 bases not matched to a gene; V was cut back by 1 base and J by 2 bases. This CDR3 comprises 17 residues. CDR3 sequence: CASSLYGLAATYNEQFF. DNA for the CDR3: TGTGCCAGCAGCTTGTATGGACTAGCGGCCACCTACAATGAGCAGTTCTTC. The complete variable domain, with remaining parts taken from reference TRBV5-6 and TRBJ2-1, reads DAGVTQSPTHLIKTRGQQVTLRCSPKSGHDTVSWYQQALGQGPQFIFQYYEEEERQRGNFPDRFSGHQFPNYSSELNVNALLLGDSALYLCASSLYGLAATYNEQFFGPGTRLTVL.

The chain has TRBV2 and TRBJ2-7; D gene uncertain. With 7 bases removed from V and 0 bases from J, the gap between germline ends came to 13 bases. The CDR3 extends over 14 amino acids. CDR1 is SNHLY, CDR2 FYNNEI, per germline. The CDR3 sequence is CASKSEEGSYEQYF. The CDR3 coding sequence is TGTGCCAGCAAGTCGGAAGAAGGCTCCTACGAGCAGTACTTC.

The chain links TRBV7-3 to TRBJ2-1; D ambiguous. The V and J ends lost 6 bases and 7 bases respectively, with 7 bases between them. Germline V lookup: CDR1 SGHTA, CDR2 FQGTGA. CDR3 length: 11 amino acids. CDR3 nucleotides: TGTGCCAGCAGGAATACTAATGAGCAGTTCTTC. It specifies CASRNTNEQFF.

As DNA, the CDR3 is TGTGCCAGCTCACCACTGGACACGGCCTACGAGCAGTACTTC. Translation gives CASSPLDTAYEQYF. The chain employs TRBV18 and TRBJ2-7, with D perhaps TRBD1 (5 bases). The CDR3 covers 14 residues. V was pared by 1 base and J by 2 bases, with 9 bases between. The germline CDR1 and CDR2 sequences are KGHSH and LQKENI.

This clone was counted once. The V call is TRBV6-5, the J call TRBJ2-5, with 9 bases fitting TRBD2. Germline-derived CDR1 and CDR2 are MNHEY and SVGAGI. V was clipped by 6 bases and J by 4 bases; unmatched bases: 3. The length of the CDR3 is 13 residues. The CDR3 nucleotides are TGTGCCAGCAGGCGGGGGGGGGCAGAGACCCAGTACTTC. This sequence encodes CASRRGGAETQYF.

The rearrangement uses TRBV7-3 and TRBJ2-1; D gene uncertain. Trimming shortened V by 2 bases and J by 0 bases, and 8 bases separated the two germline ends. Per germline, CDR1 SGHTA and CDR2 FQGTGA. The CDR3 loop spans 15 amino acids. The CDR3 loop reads CASSLVGPSYNEQFF. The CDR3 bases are TGTGCCAGCAGCTTAGTCGGGCCCTCCTACAATGAGCAGTTCTTC.

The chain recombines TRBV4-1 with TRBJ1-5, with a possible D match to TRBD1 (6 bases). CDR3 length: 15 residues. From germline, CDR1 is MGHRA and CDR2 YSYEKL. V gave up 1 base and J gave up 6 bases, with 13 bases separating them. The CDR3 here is CASSQGTGLGQPQHF. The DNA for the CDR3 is TGCGCCAGCAGCCAAGGCACAGGGCTAGGTCAGCCCCAGCATTTT.

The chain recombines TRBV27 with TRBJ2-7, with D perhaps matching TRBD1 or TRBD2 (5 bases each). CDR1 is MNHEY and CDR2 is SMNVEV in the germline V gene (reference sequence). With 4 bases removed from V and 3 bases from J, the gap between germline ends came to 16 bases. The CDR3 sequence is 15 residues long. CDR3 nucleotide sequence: TGTGCCAGCAGTTCCAACCGGGACGTCCTCTACGAGCAGTACTTC. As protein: CASSSNRDVLYEQYF.

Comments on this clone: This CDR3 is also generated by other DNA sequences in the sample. This CDR3 is CASSLAGGTDTQYF. CDR3 nucleotides: TGTGCCAGCAGCTTAGCGGGAGGCACAGATACGCAGTATTTT. The chain joins TRBV5-4 to TRBJ2-3; 8 bases map to TRBD2. Germline V gene sequence: CDR1 SGHNT, CDR2 YYREEE (reference sequence). The CDR3 sequence is 14 residues long. Trimming removed 2 bases from V and 1 base from J; junction bases left unmatched: 0.

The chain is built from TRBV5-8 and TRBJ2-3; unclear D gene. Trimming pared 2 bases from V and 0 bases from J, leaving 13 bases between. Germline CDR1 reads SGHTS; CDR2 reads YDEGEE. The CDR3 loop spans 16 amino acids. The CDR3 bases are TGTGCCAGCAGCTTCCAACGGATGACTAGCACAGATACGCAGTATTTT. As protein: CASSFQRMTSTDTQYF.

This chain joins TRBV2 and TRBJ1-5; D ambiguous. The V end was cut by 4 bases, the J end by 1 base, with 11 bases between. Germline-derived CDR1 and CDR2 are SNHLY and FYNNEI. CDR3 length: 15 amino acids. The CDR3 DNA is TGTGCCAGCAGTGTTTGGTCGACGAGCAATCAGCCCCAGCATTTT. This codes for CASSVWSTSNQPQHF. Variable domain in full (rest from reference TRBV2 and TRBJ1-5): EPEVTQTPSHQVTQMGQEVILRCVPISNHLYFYWYRQILGQKVEFLVSFYNNEISEKSEIFDDQFSVERPDGSNFTLKIRSTKLEDSAMYFCASSVWSTSNQPQHFGDGTRLSIL.

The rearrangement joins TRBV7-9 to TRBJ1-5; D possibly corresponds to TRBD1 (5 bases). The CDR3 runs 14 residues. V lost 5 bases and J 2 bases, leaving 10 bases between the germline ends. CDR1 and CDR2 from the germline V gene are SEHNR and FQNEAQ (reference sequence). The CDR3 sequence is CASSPQGRNQPQHF. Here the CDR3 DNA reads TGTGCCAGCAGCCCGCAGGGCCGCAATCAGCCCCAGCATTTT. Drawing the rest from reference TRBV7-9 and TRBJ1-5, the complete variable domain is DTGVSQNPRHKITKRGQNVTFRCDPISEHNRLYWYRQTLGQGPEFLTYFQNEAQLEKSRLLSDRFSAERPKGSFSTLEIQRTEQGDSAMYLCASSPQGRNQPQHFGDGTRLSIL.

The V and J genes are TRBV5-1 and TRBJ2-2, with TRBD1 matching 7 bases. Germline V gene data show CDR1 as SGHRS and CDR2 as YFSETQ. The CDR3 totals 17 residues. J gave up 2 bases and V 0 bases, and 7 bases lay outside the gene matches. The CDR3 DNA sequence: TGCGCCAGCAGCTTGGGGGTGGGACAGATCAACACCGGGGAGCTGTTTTTT. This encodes CASSLGVGQINTGELFF.